The sequence of this TCR beta chain was determined in a study of T and B cells in COVID-19 patients. TRB was amplified from about 250-500 ng of blood genomic DNA. This clonotype was observed a handful of times. What it binds is unknown. Multiplex PCR with BIOMED2 TRB-A/B primer pools amplified TRB rearrangements. TCRdb reprocessed the multiplex PCR reads via MiXCR and lists one record per CDR3 protein. The sample contains 7,000 to 10,000 distinct CDR3 sequences, roughly 30% of which appear only once. Study-level results: There were more than 2,000 TCR clusters exclusive to the recovered cohort, a few dozen with low generation probability. Patients with COVID-19 reportedly showed strongly skewed T cell receptor beta variable and joining gene usage.

Sequencing used blood. The clonotype comes from a human donor with active COVID-19.

In nucleotides, the CDR3 is TGTGCCAGCAGCTTAGGAAGGGACACCTCCTACAATGAGCAGTTCTTC. Protein sequence: CASSLGRDTSYNEQFF. The chain uses TRBV5-4 and TRBJ2-1; D perhaps matches TRBD1 (6 bases). Germline V gene sequence: CDR1 SGHNT, CDR2 YYREEE (reference sequence). V was pared by 2 bases and J by 0 bases, with 12 bases between. The CDR3 runs 16 residues.